This is a list of T cell receptor beta chains from one sample in a study of CD8 T cells in acute hepatitis C reinfection. TCRdb keeps only in-frame clones here, not all; method: immunoSEQ multiplex PCR. The data contain 30,000 to 40,000 clones, around nine tenths of them singletons. The specimen sequenced was naive CD8+ T cells from PBMCs. These receptors all stem from a man younger than 40 with chronic hepatitis C. Each CDR3 is given with its conserved first and last residue. D genes are given only for firm matches. For some rows the clone size is stated as once, few or many, or as a class when expanded; others skip it.

abundance: -; len: 15; j_gene: TRBJ1-1; v_gene: TRBV9; d_gene: -; CDR3aa: CASSVVRVGETEAFF; CDR3nt: TGTGCCAGCAGCGTAGTAAGGGTTGGGGAAACTGAAGCTTTCTTT
abundance: -; len: 16; j_gene: TRBJ2-7; v_gene: TRBV13; d_gene: TRBD2; CDR3aa: CASSLVLAGGHYEQYF; CDR3nt: TGTGCCAGCAGCTTAGTACTAGCGGGGGGACACTACGAGCAGTACTTC
abundance: -; len: 12; j_gene: TRBJ2-1; v_gene: TRBV27; d_gene: -; CDR3aa: CASSLWGREQFF; CDR3nt: TGTGCCAGCAGTTTGTGGGGGCGTGAGCAGTTCTTC
abundance: few; len: 14; j_gene: TRBJ1-1; v_gene: TRBV5-1; d_gene: -; CDR3aa: CASSLIRENTEAFF; CDR3nt: TGCGCCAGCAGCTTGATTCGAGAGAACACTGAAGCTTTCTTT
abundance: -; len: 17; j_gene: TRBJ2-7; v_gene: TRBV7-9; d_gene: -; CDR3aa: CASSLTSLGTAFYEQYF; CDR3nt: TGTGCCAGCAGCTTAACTTCTCTAGGGACTGCCTTCTACGAGCAGTACTTC
abundance: few; len: 13; j_gene: TRBJ2-7; v_gene: TRBV19; d_gene: -; CDR3aa: CASSMAQGGEQYF; CDR3nt: TGTGCCAGTAGTATGGCCCAGGGCGGCGAGCAGTACTTC
abundance: -; len: 13; j_gene: TRBJ2-2; v_gene: TRBV27; d_gene: -; CDR3aa: CASSFWRGQELFF; CDR3nt: TGTGCCAGCAGTTTCTGGAGGGGGCAGGAGCTGTTTTTT
abundance: -; len: 14; j_gene: TRBJ2-4; v_gene: TRBV7-9; d_gene: TRBD1; CDR3aa: CASQGRDSGNIQYF; CDR3nt: TGTGCCAGCCAAGGCCGGGACAGTGGTAACATTCAGTACTTC
abundance: -; len: 14; j_gene: TRBJ2-5; v_gene: TRBV27; d_gene: -; CDR3aa: CASSPQGFRETQYF; CDR3nt: TGTGCCAGCAGTCCACAGGGTTTCCGGGAGACCCAGTACTTC
abundance: few; len: 13; j_gene: TRBJ2-3; v_gene: TRBV19; d_gene: -; CDR3aa: CASREYTTDTQYF; CDR3nt: TGTGCCAGTAGGGAGTATACCACAGATACGCAGTATTTT
abundance: -; len: 12; j_gene: TRBJ1-4; v_gene: TRBV2; d_gene: -; CDR3aa: CASRGRREKLFF; CDR3nt: TGTGCCAGCAGAGGACGGAGGGAAAAACTGTTTTTT
abundance: -; len: 16; j_gene: TRBJ2-2; v_gene: TRBV4-1; d_gene: TRBD2; CDR3aa: CASSLTSVLNTGELFF; CDR3nt: TGCGCCAGCAGCCTAACTAGCGTTCTCAACACCGGGGAGCTGTTTTTT
abundance: -; len: 14; j_gene: TRBJ2-1; v_gene: TRBV6-1; d_gene: -; CDR3aa: CASSELGPYNEQFF; CDR3nt: TGTGCCAGCAGTGAACTGGGACCGTACAATGAGCAGTTCTTC
abundance: -; len: 14; j_gene: TRBJ2-7; v_gene: TRBV28; d_gene: -; CDR3aa: CASSLMETNYEQYF; CDR3nt: TGTGCCAGCAGTTTGATGGAGACGAACTACGAGCAGTACTTC
abundance: -; len: 13; j_gene: TRBJ2-1; v_gene: TRBV29-1; d_gene: -; CDR3aa: CSVEGGTNNEQFF; CDR3nt: TGCAGCGTTGAAGGGGGAACGAACAATGAGCAGTTCTTC
abundance: once; len: 15; j_gene: TRBJ1-6; v_gene: TRBV6-5; d_gene: -; CDR3aa: CASSQQGGGFSPLHF; CDR3nt: TGTGCCAGCAGCCAACAGGGAGGGGGGTTTTCACCCCTCCACTTT
abundance: -; len: 15; j_gene: TRBJ2-7; v_gene: TRBV4-3; d_gene: TRBD1; CDR3aa: CASSQGQGAHYEQYF; CDR3nt: TGCGCCAGCAGCCAGGGACAGGGGGCGCATTACGAGCAGTACTTC
abundance: -; len: 13; j_gene: TRBJ2-7; v_gene: TRBV2; d_gene: -; CDR3aa: CASSSRGPYEQYF; CDR3nt: TGTGCCAGCAGCTCCAGGGGACCCTACGAGCAGTACTTC